These 14 T cell receptor beta chains share one sample of origin, sequenced in a study of shared clonotypes between healthy human individuals. Some clones are missing from TCRdb's copy, which holds only in-frame ones; the method was immunoSEQ multiplex PCR. Among a few million clones listed, about 92% were seen once. Sequencing input: naive CD4+ T cells sorted from blood. Subset: CD45RA+ positively selected. The receptors were gathered from a man aged 18 to 30 in good health.

Notes on this clone: The same CDR3 arises from other DNA sequences in this sample as well. The chain carries TRBV20-1 and TRBJ2-3; D gene uncertain. The CDR3 consists of 11 residues. Germline loops: CDR1 DFQATT, CDR2 SNEGSKA (reference sequence). V lost 1 base to trimming and J lost 5 bases, with 4 bases between them. The CDR3 is CSARVVDTQYF. CDR3 DNA sequence: TGCAGTGCTAGAGTAGTAGATACGCAGTATTTT.

The chain uses TRBV4-2 and TRBJ2-7; 10 bases map to TRBD2. The CDR3 contains 16 residues. Germline CDR1 reads LGHNA; CDR2 reads YNFKEQ. V lost 1 base to trimming and J lost 0 bases; unmatched junction nucleotides: 3. CDR3 in amino acids: CASSQGSGGSSYEQYF. CDR3 DNA: TGTGCCAGCAGCCAAGGTAGCGGGGGGAGCTCCTACGAGCAGTACTTC.

The V and J genes are TRBV5-1 and TRBJ2-6, with D perhaps matching TRBD2 (6 bases). The germline V and J ends were trimmed by 4 bases and 6 bases, with 8 bases remaining between them. CDR1 and CDR2 (germline): SGHRS, YFSETQ. This CDR3 comprises 13 residues. CDR3 DNA sequence: TGCGCCAGCAGCCCGGGAGAGGCCAACGTCCTGACTTTC. This codes for CASSPGEANVLTF.

The chain joins TRBV30 to TRBJ2-1; 8 nucleotides line up with TRBD2. The CDR3 contains 12 residues. Germline CDR1 reads GTSNPN; CDR2 reads SVGIG (reference sequence). Trimming at V came to 2 bases and at J to 7 bases, leaving 1 base not matched to a gene. The CDR3 DNA sequence: TGTGCCTGGAGTCCGGGGGGGAATGAGCAGTTCTTC. Translating it yields CAWSPGGNEQFF.

Written as DNA, the CDR3 is TGTGCCAGCAGCCTCCTCGGGACAGGGGGACTTGGGGCCAACGTCCTGACTTTC. The encoded protein is CASSLLGTGGLGANVLTF. This chain uses TRBV7-9 with TRBJ2-6; 11 nucleotides match TRBD1. Trimming took 5 bases from V and 3 from J; bases not matched to a gene: 9. The CDR3 is 18 amino acids. From germline, CDR1 is SEHNR and CDR2 FQNEAQ (reference sequence). The whole variable domain, filled in from reference TRBV7-9 and TRBJ2-6, reads DTGVSQNPRHKITKRGQNVTFRCDPISEHNRLYWYRQTLGQGPEFLTYFQNEAQLEKSRLLSDRFSAERPKGSFSTLEIQRTEQGDSAMYLCASSLLGTGGLGANVLTFGAGSRLTVL.

CDR3 bases: TGTGCCAGCAATCCGACTAGCGGGAGCTCCTACGAGCAGTACTTC. Protein sequence: CASNPTSGSSYEQYF. The gene calls are TRBV6-1 and TRBJ2-7; TRBD2 aligns across 12 bases. J lost 0 bases, V lost 7 bases, and 4 bases had no gene match. The CDR3 extends over 15 amino acids. Germline loops: CDR1 MNHNS, CDR2 SASEGT.

V usage is TRBV6-1 and J usage is TRBJ2-2, with D possibly matching TRBD1 (6 bases). Trimming cost V 6 bases and J 7 bases, with 15 bases left between them. There are 14 residues in the CDR3. CDR1 is MNHNS and CDR2 is SASEGT in the germline V gene. CDR3 region: CASSALQGGGELFF. The CDR3 bases are TGTGCCAGCAGCGCCCTACAGGGTGGCGGGGAGCTGTTTTTT.

This chain links TRBV6-5 with TRBJ1-2, with TRBD1 matching 8 bases. Germline-derived CDR1 and CDR2 are MNHEY and SVGAGI. Trimming removed 5 bases from V and 4 bases from J; junction bases left unmatched: 6. The CDR3 runs to 14 residues. CDR3 nucleotide sequence: TGTGCCAGCAGTGAACAGGGGGGCGGCTATGGCTACACCTTC. It codes for CASSEQGGGYGYTF.

This clone was seen just once. The chain has TRBV14 and TRBJ2-7, with TRBD2 as a possible D gene (6 bases). Germline V gene lookup returns CDR1 SGHDN and CDR2 FVKESK. Trimming removed 2 bases from V and 2 bases from J, with 10 bases in between. The CDR3 has 14 residues. Here the CDR3 DNA reads TGTGCCAGCAGCCAACCAGCGGGCCCCTACGAGCAGTACTTC. Amino acids: CASSQPAGPYEQYF.

This clone was seen only once. The sample holds other DNA sequences that translate to the same CDR3. The chain uses TRBV19 and TRBJ2-1; 12 nucleotides line up with TRBD2. The V and J ends lost 6 bases and 9 bases, in that order; junction bases with no gene match: 3. The CDR3 sequence is 13 residues long. Per germline, CDR1 LNHDA and CDR2 SQIVND (reference sequence). The CDR3 sequence: CASRTSGGSEQFF. The CDR3, as DNA: TGTGCCAGTAGAACTAGCGGGGGGAGTGAGCAGTTCTTC.

The rearrangement joins TRBV10-2 to TRBJ1-2; D is possibly TRBD1 (5 bases). CDR3 size: 15 residues. Trimming shortened V by 6 bases and J by 6 bases, and 20 bases separated the two germline ends. Germline loops: CDR1 WSHSY, CDR2 SAAADI. DNA of the CDR3: TGCGCCAGCAGACTACTAACGGGGGGAGTTGATGGCTACACCTTC. It codes for CASRLLTGGVDGYTF.

The gene calls are TRBV10-1 and TRBJ2-2; 9 nucleotides align to TRBD2. Trimming at V came to 2 bases and at J to 10 bases, leaving 11 bases not matched to a gene. The germline gives CDR1 WNHNN, CDR2 SYGVQD (reference sequence). This CDR3 has 16 residues. The CDR3 sequence: CASSEALAGRQAELFF. CDR3 DNA: TGCGCCAGCAGTGAGGCGCTAGCGGGGCGGCAGGCGGAGCTGTTTTTT.

The chain is built from TRBV19 and TRBJ1-4; D possibly corresponds to TRBD1 (5 bases). Trimming pared 5 bases from V and 8 bases from J, leaving 12 bases between. There are 13 residues in the CDR3. Per the germline V gene, CDR1 is LNHDA and CDR2 is SQIVND (reference sequence). CDR3 bases: TGTGCCAGTAGTCCCCCCCAGGGAGAAAAACTGTTTTTT. Translating gives CASSPPQGEKLFF.

Worth noting for this clone: Additional DNA sequences in this sample encode the identical CDR3. This chain connects TRBV5-1 to TRBJ2-3; D perhaps matches TRBD1 (5 bases). This CDR3 has 14 residues. In germline, CDR1 is SGHRS, CDR2 YFSETQ. The V end lost 0 bases, the J end lost 2 bases, and 7 bases lay between the germline ends. The CDR3 DNA sequence: TGCGCCAGCAGCTTGGCAGGGAACACAGATACGCAGTATTTT. This encodes CASSLAGNTDTQYF.